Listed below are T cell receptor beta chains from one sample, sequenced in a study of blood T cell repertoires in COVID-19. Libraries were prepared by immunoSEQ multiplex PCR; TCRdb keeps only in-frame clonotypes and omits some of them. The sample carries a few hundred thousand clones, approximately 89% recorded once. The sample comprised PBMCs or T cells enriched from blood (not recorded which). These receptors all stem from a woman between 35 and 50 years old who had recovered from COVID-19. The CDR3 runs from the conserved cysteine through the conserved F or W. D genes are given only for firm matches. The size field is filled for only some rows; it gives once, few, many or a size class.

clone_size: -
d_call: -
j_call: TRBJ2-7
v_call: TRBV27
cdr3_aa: CASSWAERYEQYF
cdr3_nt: TGTGCCAGCAGTTGGGCAGAAAGGTACGAGCAGTACTTC

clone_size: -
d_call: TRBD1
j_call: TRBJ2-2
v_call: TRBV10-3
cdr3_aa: CAITERTGNTGELFF
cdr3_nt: TGTGCCATCACCGAGCGGACAGGGAACACCGGGGAGCTGTTTTTT

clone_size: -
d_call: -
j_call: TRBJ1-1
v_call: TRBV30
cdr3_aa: CACTANTEAFF
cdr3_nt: TGTGCCTGTACAGCTAACACTGAAGCTTTCTTT

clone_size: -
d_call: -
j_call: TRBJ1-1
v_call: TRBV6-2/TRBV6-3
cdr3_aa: CASSYSRGRQTFMNTEAFF
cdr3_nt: TGTGCCAGCAGTTACTCGAGAGGAAGACAGACCTTCATGAACACTGAAGCTTTCTTT

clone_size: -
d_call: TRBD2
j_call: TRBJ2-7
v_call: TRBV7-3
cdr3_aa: CASTSEGGSGSDEQYF
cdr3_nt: TGTGCCAGCACTAGCGAGGGGGGGAGCGGGAGTGACGAGCAGTACTTC

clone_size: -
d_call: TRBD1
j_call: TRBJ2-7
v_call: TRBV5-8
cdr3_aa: CASSPRDRGYYEQYF
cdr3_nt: TGTGCCAGCAGCCCCCGGGACAGGGGATACTACGAGCAGTACTTC

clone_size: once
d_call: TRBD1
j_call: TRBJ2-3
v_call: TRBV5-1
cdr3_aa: CASYVGTAATDTQYF
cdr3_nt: TGCGCCAGTTACGTCGGGACAGCAGCCACAGATACGCAGTATTTT

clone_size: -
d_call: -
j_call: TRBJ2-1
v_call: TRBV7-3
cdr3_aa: CASSLESSYNEQFF
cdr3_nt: TGTGCCAGCAGCTTGGAGAGCTCCTACAATGAGCAGTTCTTC

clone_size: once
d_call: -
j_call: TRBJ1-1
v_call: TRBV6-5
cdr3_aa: CASSYLGQNTEAFF
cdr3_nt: TGTGCCAGCAGTTACTTGGGACAGAACACTGAAGCTTTCTTT

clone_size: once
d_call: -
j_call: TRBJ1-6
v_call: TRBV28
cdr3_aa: CASTRAHGSPLHF
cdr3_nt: TGTGCCAGCACCAGGGCGCACGGTTCACCCCTCCACTTT

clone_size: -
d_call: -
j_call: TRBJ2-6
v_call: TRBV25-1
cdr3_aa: CASSPSGANVLTF
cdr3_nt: TGTGCCAGCAGTCCTTCTGGGGCCAACGTCCTGACTTTC

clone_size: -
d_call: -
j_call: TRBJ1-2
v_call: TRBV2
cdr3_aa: CASSDQVLRQVSYGYTF
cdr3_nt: TGTGCCAGCAGTGATCAGGTTTTGAGACAGGTCTCCTATGGCTACACCTTC

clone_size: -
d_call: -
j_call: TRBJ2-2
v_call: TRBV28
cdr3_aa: CASSLVHNTGELFF
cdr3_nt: TGTGCCAGCAGTTTAGTTCATAACACCGGGGAGCTGTTTTTT

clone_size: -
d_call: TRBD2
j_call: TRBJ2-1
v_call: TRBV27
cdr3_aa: CASSNLAGVSEQFF
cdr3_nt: TGTGCCAGCAGTAACCTAGCGGGAGTAAGTGAGCAGTTCTTC

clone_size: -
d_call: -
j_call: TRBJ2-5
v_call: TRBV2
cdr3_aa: CASIKDRAGGETQYF
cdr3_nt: TGTGCCAGCATCAAAGACAGGGCGGGAGGAGAGACCCAGTACTTC

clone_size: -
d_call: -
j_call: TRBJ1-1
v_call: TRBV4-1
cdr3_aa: CASSLPGGSTEAFF
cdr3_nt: TGCGCCAGCAGCCTTCCGGGAGGAAGCACTGAAGCTTTCTTT

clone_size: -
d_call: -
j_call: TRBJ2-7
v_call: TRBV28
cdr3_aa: CASRSQGYEQYF
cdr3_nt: TGTGCCAGCAGATCCCAGGGGTACGAGCAGTACTTC

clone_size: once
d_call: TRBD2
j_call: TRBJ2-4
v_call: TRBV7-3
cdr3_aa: CASSLAGGKNIQYF
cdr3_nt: TGTGCCAGCAGCCTAGCGGGAGGGAAAAACATTCAGTACTTC

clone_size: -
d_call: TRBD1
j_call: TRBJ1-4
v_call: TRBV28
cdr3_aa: CASSLDRADEKLFF
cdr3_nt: TGTGCCAGCAGCCTCGACAGGGCTGATGAAAAACTGTTTTTT

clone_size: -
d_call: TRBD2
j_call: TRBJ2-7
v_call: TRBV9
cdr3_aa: CASSPWTSGYEQYF
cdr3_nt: TGTGCCAGCAGCCCTTGGACTAGCGGATACGAGCAGTACTTC

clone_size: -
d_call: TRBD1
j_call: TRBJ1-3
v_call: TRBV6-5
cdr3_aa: CASRGNDRDVNTIYF
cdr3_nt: TGTGCCAGCAGGGGGAATGACAGGGATGTAAACACCATATATTTT

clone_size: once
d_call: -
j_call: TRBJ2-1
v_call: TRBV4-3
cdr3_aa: CASSQVGSGYNEQFF
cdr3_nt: TGCGCCAGCAGCCAAGTCGGGAGCGGCTACAATGAGCAGTTCTTC

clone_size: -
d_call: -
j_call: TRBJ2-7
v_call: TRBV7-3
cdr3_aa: CASSLTPGREQYF
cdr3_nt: TGTGCCAGCAGCTTAACGCCAGGGAGGGAGCAGTACTTC

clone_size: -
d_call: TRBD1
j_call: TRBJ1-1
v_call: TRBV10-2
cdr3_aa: CASSARTGGTEAFF
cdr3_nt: TGCGCCAGCAGTGCCCGAACAGGGGGGACTGAAGCTTTCTTT